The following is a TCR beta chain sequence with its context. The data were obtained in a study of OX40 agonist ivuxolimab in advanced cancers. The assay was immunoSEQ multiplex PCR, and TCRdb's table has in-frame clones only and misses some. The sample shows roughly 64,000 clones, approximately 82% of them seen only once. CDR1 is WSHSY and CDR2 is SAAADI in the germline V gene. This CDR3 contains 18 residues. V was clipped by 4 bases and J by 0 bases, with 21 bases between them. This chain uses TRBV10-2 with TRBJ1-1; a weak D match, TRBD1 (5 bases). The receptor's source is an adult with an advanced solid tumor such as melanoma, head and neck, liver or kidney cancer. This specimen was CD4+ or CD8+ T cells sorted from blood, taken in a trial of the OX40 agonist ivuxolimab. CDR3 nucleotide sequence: TGCGCCAGCAGTGGATCGGCCCCGGCCGTGGGGCTGAACACTGAAGCTTTCTTT. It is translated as CASSGSAPAVGLNTEAFF.